Following are 7 T cell receptor beta chains from one sample sequenced in a study of cytomegalovirus exposure and HLA in healthy donors. The study ran its PCR with 60 Vbeta and 13 Jbeta primers. Sequencing was performed with immunoSEQ multiplex PCR; in TCRdb, only in-frame clones are kept and a portion is missing. The table lists over 150,000 clones, around 74% of them singletons, with 2.5% to 3.5% in the top ten. Source material: PBMCs. The receptors here all came from a male donor in good health and CMV-seronegative.

This chain joins TRBV12-5 and TRBJ2-5; weak D call: TRBD1 (6 bases). The J call may not be correct, given that the DNA end is closer to TRBJ2-7. CDR3 length: 13 amino acids. The V gene's germline CDR1 is LGHNT and CDR2 FRNRAP. As DNA, the CDR3 is TGTGCTAGTGGTTTGGCCACAGGGTACGAGCAGTACTTC. This encodes CASGLATGYEQYF.

CDR3 sequence (DNA): TGTGCCACGACTTCTAGCGCTCCTAGCACAGATACGCAGTATTTT. This encodes CATTSSAPSTDTQYF. The chain uses TRBV6-5 and TRBJ2-3, with D tentatively TRBD2 (6 bases). Germline assignment: CDR1 MNHEY and CDR2 SVGAGI. CDR3 length equals 15 residues. Trimming stripped 10 bases from V and 0 bases from J, with 17 bases between.

This rearrangement joins TRBV2 to TRBJ2-3; D unclear. CDR1 is SNHLY, CDR2 FYNNEI, per germline. This CDR3 is built from 12 residues. The V end lost 10 bases, the J end lost 2 bases, and 10 bases lay between the germline ends. CDR3 sequence: CAIRPDTDTQYF. CDR3 in DNA: TGTGCCATCAGACCAGACACAGATACGCAGTATTTT.

The chain couples TRBV5-4 to TRBJ2-1, with D possibly matching TRBD2 (6 bases). Per germline, CDR1 SGHNT and CDR2 YYREEE (reference sequence). The CDR3 contains 15 residues. Trimming removed 0 bases at V and 7 bases at J, with 14 bases between. As DNA, the CDR3 is TGTGCCAGCAGCTTGGGACTAGGTAGGGGTAATGAGCAGTTCTTC. Its protein product is CASSLGLGRGNEQFF. Filled out from reference TRBV5-4 and TRBJ2-1, the complete variable domain reads ETGVTQSPTHLIKTRGQQVTLRCSSQSGHNTVSWYQQALGQGPQFIFQYYREEENGRGNFPPRFSGLQFPNYSSELNVNALELDDSALYLCASSLGLGRGNEQFFGPGTRLTVL.

This clone has just a few counts. V usage is TRBV28 and J usage is TRBJ1-2; 10 bases match TRBD1. Germline trimming cut 5 bases from V and 4 bases from J; bases unmatched to any gene: 4. CDR1 is MDHEN, CDR2 SYDVKM, per germline. There are 14 residues in the CDR3. The chain's CDR3 is CASSTGQGTYGYTF. CDR3 bases: TGTGCCAGCAGTACGGGACAGGGGACCTATGGCTACACCTTC.

This rearrangement joins TRBV29-1 to TRBJ1-2, with 7 bases fitting TRBD1. The CDR3 runs 12 residues. After removal of 8 bases from V and 2 bases from J, the junction contained 5 bases not matched to a gene. CDR1 is SQVTM and CDR2 is ANQGSEA in the germline V gene. CDR3 sequence (DNA): TGCAGCACCGGGGGACAGAACTATGGCTACACCTTC. This gives the protein CSTGGQNYGYTF.

The genes are TRBV6-5 and TRBJ2-7, with D hard to call. The CDR3 loop spans 13 amino acids. The germline V and J ends were trimmed by 5 bases and 4 bases, with 12 bases remaining between them. Germline CDR1 and CDR2: MNHEY and SVGAGI. CDR3 nucleotide sequence: TGTGCCAGCAGTCCCCGTCAGAGGTACGAGCAGTACTTC. Its translation is CASSPRQRYEQYF.